A single sample is the source of the 31 T cell receptor beta chains below, sequenced in a study of T cells in Graves' hyperthyroidism and ophthalmopathy. Amplified TCR beta CDR3 regions derived from RNA transcripts. Primed by the HTBI set, a first-round RT-PCR was run on the TCR CDR3. One entry per CDR3 protein, called by TCRdb with MiXCR from the multiplex PCR reads. The sample gives roughly 240,000 distinct CDR3 sequences, about 24% of which show up once; roughly 35% is in the top ten. Sequencing input: blood. These receptors came from a middle-aged woman with Graves' ophthalmopathy.

The V gene is TRBV7-2, the J gene TRBJ1-5; 7 bases fit TRBD1. The CDR3 consists of 15 residues. V lost 9 bases and J lost 0; bases outside the gene matches: 8. Germline V gene lookup returns CDR1 SGHTA and CDR2 FQGNSA. The CDR3 here is CASTFDRASNQPQHF. CDR3 DNA: TGTGCCAGTACATTTGACAGGGCTAGCAATCAGCCCCAGCATTTT.

The chain joins TRBV28 to TRBJ1-2, with D perhaps matching TRBD1 (6 bases). Germline-derived CDR1 and CDR2 are MDHEN and SYDVKM. The CDR3 covers 14 residues. The V end lost 5 bases, the J end lost 6 bases, and 16 bases lay between the germline ends. CDR3 amino acids: CASSPPQTGHGYTF. The CDR3 bases are TGTGCCAGCAGTCCACCCCAAACAGGGCATGGCTACACCTTC.

This clonotype was seen at least ten times. The rearrangement joins TRBV15 to TRBJ2-2; D is unclear. The length of the CDR3 is 14 residues. The germline CDR1 and CDR2 sequences are LNHNV and YYDKDF (reference sequence). The ends were cut back, 0 bases at V and 4 bases at J, with 6 bases in the middle. The CDR3 region is CATSRDGFTGELFF. The CDR3 DNA reads as TGTGCCACCAGCAGAGACGGTTTCACCGGGGAGCTGTTTTTT.

This chain joins TRBV5-1 and TRBJ2-7; 11 bases agree with TRBD2. After removal of 4 bases from V and 7 bases from J, the junction contained 10 bases not matched to a gene. CDR3 size: 15 residues. CDR1 SGHRS and CDR2 YFSETQ come from the germline V gene. The CDR3 is CASSQGTSGSREQYF. CDR3 bases: TGCGCCAGCAGCCAGGGAACTAGCGGGAGTCGGGAGCAGTACTTC.

This chain connects TRBV25-1 to TRBJ2-3; 7 bases match TRBD2. Per germline, CDR1 MGHDK and CDR2 SYGVNS. Trimming took 1 base from V and 2 from J; bases not matched to a gene: 6. The CDR3 covers 16 residues. CDR3 sequence reads: CASSELVGGHTDTQYF. CDR3 coding DNA: TGTGCCAGCAGTGAATTGGTGGGAGGGCACACAGATACGCAGTATTTT.

This clonotype was counted many times. The CDR3 region has the DNA TGTGCCAGCAGCTGGATAAAAACAGGAGCCGACCAAGAGACCCAGTACTTC. It codes for CASSWIKTGADQETQYF. V is TRBV7-6 and J is TRBJ2-5; TRBD1 is a possible D gene (5 bases). CDR3 length: 17 amino acids. In germline, CDR1 is SGHVS, CDR2 FNYEAQ. Deletions cut 4 bases from V and 0 bases from J, with 18 bases between. Complete variable domain (other parts from reference TRBV7-6 and TRBJ2-5): GAGVSQSPRYKVTKRGQDVALRCDPISGHVSLYWYRQALGQGPEFLTYFNYEAQQDKSGLPNDRFSAERPEGSISTLTIQRTEQRDSAMYRCASSWIKTGADQETQYFGPGTRLLVL.

The table lists this clonotype with many counts. The chain links TRBV4-1 to TRBJ2-7, with 10 nucleotides matching TRBD2. V was pared by 0 bases and J by 4 bases, with 0 bases of the junction left unmatched. Germline loops: CDR1 MGHRA, CDR2 YSYEKL. This CDR3 is built from 14 residues. CDR3 bases: TGCGCCAGCAGCCAAGAACTAGCGGGATACGAGCAGTACTTC. Translation gives CASSQELAGYEQYF.

The V and J genes are TRBV28 and TRBJ1-1, with 9 bases identical to TRBD1. The germline V gene encodes CDR1 MDHEN and CDR2 SYDVKM. The CDR3 sequence is 14 residues long. V gave up 2 bases and J gave up 7 bases; unmatched junction bases: 5. The CDR3 is CASSLGTGRNEAFF. For the CDR3, the DNA is TGTGCCAGCAGTTTAGGGACAGGGAGAAATGAAGCTTTCTTT.

The sample holds many counts of this clonotype. The genes are TRBV6-1 and TRBJ1-1; D uncertain. The CDR3 contains 10 residues. Germline V lookup: CDR1 MNHNS, CDR2 SASEGT. In nucleotides, the CDR3 is TGTGGTCCCACGAACACTGAAGCTTTCTTT. Amino acids: CGPTNTEAFF.

In its sample, this clonotype was seen many times. The CDR3 DNA reads TGTGCCTGGTGCCGGGAATCGAACACTGAAGCTTTCTTT. Translation: CAWCRESNTEAFF. The chain uses TRBV30 and TRBJ1-1; D is uncertain. Germline CDR1 and CDR2: GTSNPN and SVGIG (reference sequence). Trimming stripped 5 bases from V and 1 base from J, with 11 bases between. CDR3 length: 13 residues. Combining the CDR3 with reference TRBV30 and TRBJ1-1 gives the whole variable domain SQTIHQWPATLVQPVGSPLSLECTVEGTSNPNLYWYRQAAGRGLQLLFYSVGIGQISSEVPQNLSASRPQDRQFILSSKKLLLSDSGFYLCAWCRESNTEAFFGQGTRLTVV.

The table lists this clonotype with many counts. The J gene is TRBJ2-5, the V gene TRBV7-6; 8 nucleotides line up with TRBD2. Germline V gene sequence: CDR1 SGHVS, CDR2 FNYEAQ. V lost 4 bases and J lost 7; bases outside the gene matches: 14. The CDR3 contains 16 residues. This CDR3 reads CASSSTPGLALGTQYF. CDR3 nucleotide sequence: TGTGCCAGCAGCTCCACCCCCGGACTAGCCCTCGGGACCCAGTACTTC.

The CDR3 loop is CASRARQGGGETQYF. The CDR3 DNA follows: TGTGCCAGCAGGGCCCGGCAGGGGGGTGGCGAGACCCAGTACTTC. The chain employs TRBV6-1 and TRBJ2-5; D perhaps matches TRBD1 (7 bases). This CDR3 spans 15 amino acids. Trimming took off 6 bases at V and 5 bases at J, with 19 bases between the two ends. Germline V gives CDR1 MNHNS, CDR2 SASEGT.

This clonotype was observed many times. A junction boundary mismatches the germline segment, possibly from a read error. Here the CDR3 reads CANSLGNQPQHF. CDR3 nucleotide sequence: TGTGCCAACAGTTTGGGCAATCAGCCCCAGCATTTT. The chain couples TRBV28 to TRBJ1-5; no clear D gene. Germline-derived CDR1 and CDR2 are MDHEN and SYDVKM. This CDR3 region has 12 residues.

This chain connects TRBV13 to TRBJ2-7; D may be TRBD2 (6 bases). Germline CDR1 reads PRHDT; CDR2 reads FYEKMQ (reference sequence). Trimming took 5 bases from V and 3 from J, leaving 11 bases between them. The CDR3 is made up of 13 amino acids. The CDR3 here is CASSTGTYYEQYF. In DNA, the CDR3 is TGTGCCAGCAGCACGGGGACTTACTACGAGCAGTACTTC.

There are many counts of this clonotype. The chain recombines TRBV7-3 with TRBJ2-7; TRBD2 matches 11 bases. Germline V gene sequence: CDR1 SGHTA, CDR2 FQGTGA. V was pared by 3 bases and J by 2 bases, with 3 bases of the junction left unmatched. This CDR3 comprises 15 residues. As DNA, the CDR3 is TGTGCCAGCAGCTTCGGGACTAGCGGACCCTACGAGCAGTACTTC. Its translation is CASSFGTSGPYEQYF. The full variable domain, rest sourced from reference TRBV7-3 and TRBJ2-7, is GAGVSQTPSNKVTEKGKYVELRCDPISGHTALYWYRQSLGQGPEFLIYFQGTGAADDSGLPNDRFFAVRPEGSVSTLKIQRTERGDSAVYLCASSFGTSGPYEQYFGPGTRLTVT.

Many counts were recorded for this clonotype. This chain connects TRBV7-9 to TRBJ2-1; weak D call: TRBD2 (6 bases). In germline, CDR1 is SEHNR, CDR2 FQNEAQ (reference sequence). This CDR3 comprises 15 residues. V lost 1 base and J lost 5, with 12 bases in between. The CDR3 sequence is CASSLGSGANNEQFF. The CDR3 region has the DNA TGTGCCAGCAGCTTAGGGTCGGGAGCCAACAATGAGCAGTTCTTC.

This clonotype has ten or more counts. The chain is built from TRBV6-2 or TRBV6-3 and TRBJ1-5; D is unclear. The germline V and J ends were trimmed by 2 bases and 7 bases, with 9 bases remaining between them. Germline V CDR1 and CDR2: MNHEY, SVGEGT. The length of the CDR3 is 13 residues. The CDR3 coding sequence is TGTGCCAGCAGTTACATCGACGGCCAGCCCCAGCATTTT. Protein product: CASSYIDGQPQHF.

This clonotype was seen many times. The chain couples TRBV11-1 to TRBJ2-5; the match to TRBD1 covers 8 bases. V shed 5 bases, J shed 2 bases, and the junction held 7 bases outside the gene matches. This CDR3 contains 15 residues. Germline CDR1 and CDR2: SGHAT and FQDESV (reference sequence). The CDR3 loop is CASSHRQGIQETQYF. The CDR3 nucleotides are TGTGCCAGCAGCCACCGACAGGGGATTCAAGAGACCCAGTACTTC.

For this clonotype: Since a much larger clone is just one base distant, this may be a read error. The V gene is TRBV6-1, the J gene TRBJ1-6; D remains ambiguous. CDR1 is MNHNS, CDR2 SASEGT, per germline. The CDR3 is made up of 15 amino acids. As DNA, the CDR3 is TGTGCCAGCAGTGAAGCGCTACAAGATAATCCACCCCTCCACTTT. Protein sequence: CASSEALQDNPPLHF.

This clonotype has a single count. The V gene is TRBV6-1, the J gene TRBJ2-2; D is perhaps TRBD1 or TRBD2 (5 bases each). The CDR3 covers 16 residues. Germline CDR1 and CDR2: MNHNS and SASEGT. Between the trimmed V and J ends, which lost 6 bases and 7 bases, there was a span of 21 bases. The CDR3 here is CASRKGDGTWGGELFF. CDR3 DNA sequence: TGTGCCAGCAGGAAGGGTGATGGGACGTGGGGCGGGGAGCTGTTTTTT.

For this clonotype: This may be a read error, as it is one base from a much larger clone. Given the absence of the conserved phenylalanine or tryptophan at the CDR3 end, a read error is likely. V and J are TRBV2 and TRBJ2-2; D ambiguous. The CDR3 is 15 residues long. V was cut by 8 bases and J by 6 bases, with 19 bases left in between. Looked up from germline, CDR1 is SNHLY and CDR2 is FYNNEI. The CDR3 loop reads CASGVESQWSGELFL. In DNA form, the CDR3 reads TGTGCCAGCGGTGTCGAGAGCCAGTGGTCCGGGGAGCTGTTTCTT.

V and J are TRBV19 and TRBJ1-1; D is unclear. The germline CDR1 and CDR2 sequences are LNHDA and SQIVND (reference sequence). The CDR3 is made up of 14 amino acids. V lost 9 bases to trimming and J lost 0 bases, with 14 bases between them. The CDR3 sequence: CASELGRMNTEAFF. CDR3 nucleotides: TGTGCCAGCGAACTCGGGCGGATGAACACTGAAGCTTTCTTT.

In this sample, this clonotype turned up many times. This chain connects TRBV20-1 to TRBJ2-5, with a weak D call TRBD2 (6 bases). Germline V CDR1 and CDR2: DFQATT, SNEGSKA (reference sequence). The length of the CDR3 is 13 residues. The ends were cut back, 6 bases at V and 4 bases at J, with 15 bases in the middle. The CDR3 nucleotides read TGCAGTGCCCCGATGGGCGGGACAGAGACCCAGTACTTC. Its translation is CSAPMGGTETQYF.

The CDR3 loop is CASRGSQGNANTGELFF. The CDR3, as DNA: TGTGCCAGCAGGGGGTCACAGGGAAACGCGAACACCGGGGAGCTGTTTTTT. The rearrangement joins TRBV11-1 to TRBJ2-2; D is perhaps TRBD1 (6 bases). The CDR3 covers 17 residues. V shed 6 bases and J shed 0 bases, with 17 bases lying between them. Germline loops: CDR1 SGHAT, CDR2 FQDESV (reference sequence).

This clonotype has at least ten counts. V is TRBV28 and J is TRBJ1-5; D may be TRBD1 (5 bases). The V end lost 3 bases, the J end lost 4 bases, and 16 bases lay between the germline ends. Germline CDR1 is MDHEN and CDR2 is SYDVKM. This CDR3 has 16 residues. CDR3 nucleotides: TGTGCCAGCAGTTTTAGAGGGGCCGTGGGGAATCAGCCCCAGCATTTT. Translating it yields CASSFRGAVGNQPQHF.

In its sample, this clonotype was seen many times. The rearrangement uses TRBV14 and TRBJ2-4, with 10 bases that match TRBD1. Germline V gives CDR1 SGHDN, CDR2 FVKESK. Losses at the gene ends were 4 bases for V and 0 bases for J; bases not matched to a gene: 6. The CDR3 is 17 amino acids. For the CDR3, the DNA is TGTGCCAGCAGCCTGCGACGGACAGGGGGAGCCAAAAACATTCAGTACTTC. It yields the protein CASSLRRTGGAKNIQYF.

The table lists this clonotype with many counts. The chain links TRBV7-9 to TRBJ1-1, with D perhaps TRBD1 (6 bases). This CDR3 comprises 13 residues. Trimming shortened V by 5 bases and J by 5 bases, and 12 bases separated the two germline ends. From germline, CDR1 is SEHNR and CDR2 FQNEAQ (reference sequence). CDR3 coding DNA: TGTGCCAGCAGCACCTACAGGGAGACTGAAGCTTTCTTT. It encodes CASSTYRETEAFF. The variable domain in full, completed from reference TRBV7-9 and TRBJ1-1, reads DTGVSQNPRHKITKRGQNVTFRCDPISEHNRLYWYRQTLGQGPEFLTYFQNEAQLEKSRLLSDRFSAERPKGSFSTLEIQRTEQGDSAMYLCASSTYRETEAFFGQGTRLTVV.

This clonotype was picked up many times. The chain carries TRBV6-1 and TRBJ1-3; 8 bases align to TRBD1. The CDR3 totals 17 residues. Per the germline V gene, CDR1 is MNHNS and CDR2 is SASEGT. Trimming at V came to 8 bases and at J to 4 bases, leaving 16 bases not matched to a gene. The CDR3 is CASRGFNTGGEGNTIYF. The CDR3 nucleotides read TGTGCCAGCCGCGGCTTTAATACAGGGGGAGAGGGAAACACCATATATTTT.

This clonotype turned up a few times. CDR3 nucleotides: TGTGCCAGCTCTCAGTCGTGGGGTCAGCCCCAGCATTTT. Its protein product is CASSQSWGQPQHF. The chain joins TRBV18 to TRBJ1-5; D ambiguous. The CDR3 length is 13 residues. The germline CDR1 and CDR2 sequences are KGHSH and LQKENI. Trimming left V 6 bases short and J 6 bases short, with 12 bases between.

The chain joins TRBV6-1 to TRBJ2-7; maybe TRBD1 (5 bases). This CDR3 region has 15 residues. Germline CDR1 is MNHNS and CDR2 is SASEGT. Between the trimmed V and J ends, which lost 6 bases and 4 bases, there was a span of 19 bases. The CDR3 nucleotides read TGTGCCAGCAGCCGTGAGACAGACATCCTTTACGAGCAGTACTTC. This translates into CASSRETDILYEQYF.

This clonotype was seen ten or more times. This chain connects TRBV2 to TRBJ1-2; perhaps TRBD1 as D (5 bases). The CDR3 runs 14 residues. V dropped 0 bases and J dropped 8 bases, with 13 bases sitting between them. In germline, CDR1 is SNHLY, CDR2 FYNNEI. CDR3 coding DNA: TGTGCCAGCAGTGAAGCGGGGCAGCCTGAGGGCTACACCTTC. It yields the protein CASSEAGQPEGYTF.